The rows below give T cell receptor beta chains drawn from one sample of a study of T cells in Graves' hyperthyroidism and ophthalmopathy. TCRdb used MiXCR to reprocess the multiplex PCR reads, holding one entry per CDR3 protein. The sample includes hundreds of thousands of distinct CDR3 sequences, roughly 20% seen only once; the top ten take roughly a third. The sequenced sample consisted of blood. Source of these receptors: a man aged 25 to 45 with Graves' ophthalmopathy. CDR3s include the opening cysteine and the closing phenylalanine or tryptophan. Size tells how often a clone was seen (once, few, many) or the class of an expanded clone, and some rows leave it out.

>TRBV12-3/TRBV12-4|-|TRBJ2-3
CASSQSKDRGEGTDTQYF
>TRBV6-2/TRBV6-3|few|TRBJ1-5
CASNPAAGNQPQHF
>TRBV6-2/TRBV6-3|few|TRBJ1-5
CASSLSRRSNQPQHF
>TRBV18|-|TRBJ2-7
CASSPWPHFERYF
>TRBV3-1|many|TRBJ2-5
CASSQTGTKNAETQYF
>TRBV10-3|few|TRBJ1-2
CAISEKTGDYGYTF
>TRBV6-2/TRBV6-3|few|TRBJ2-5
CASSLGLAGGEETQYF
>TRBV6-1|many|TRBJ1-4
CASGTVEKLFF
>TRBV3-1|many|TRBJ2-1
CASSQGAGDNEQFF
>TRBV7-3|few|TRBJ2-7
CASSEGQGGEQYF
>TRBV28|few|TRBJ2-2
CASWDESDTGELFF
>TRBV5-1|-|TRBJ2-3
CASSPDRLTDTQYF
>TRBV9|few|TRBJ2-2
CASSVRAGVNTGELFF
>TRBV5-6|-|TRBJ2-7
CASSLGAGVVRQYF
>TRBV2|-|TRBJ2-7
CASATPGEAAYEQYF